This T cell receptor beta chain stems from a study of tumor-infiltrating lymphocytes in primary liver carcinoma. Study-wide background: Tissue type made little difference to sample yields of roughly 3.65 to 8 million productive TCRbeta reads. Regarding the study as a whole: A significantly higher top-250-clone fraction was found in tumors than in blood (p = 0.039). Between tumor regions, pairs overlapped more than tumor-adjacent and tumor-blood pairs did.

Germline-derived CDR1 and CDR2 are SGHAT and FQNNGV. The CDR3 is 14 residues long. This clonotype came up once. The antigen is unknown. The junction departs from germline at one end; a sequencing error may be responsible. The investigators made TCR beta cDNA from about 500 ng total RNA, using a constant-region primer. TCR beta libraries came from three nested multiplex PCR rounds using slightly modified ARM-PCR. The opening two PCR rounds, approximately 10 cycles each, paired TRBV1-TRBV30 forward primers with a C-beta reverse primer. One entry per CDR3 protein, called by TCRdb with MiXCR from the multiplex PCR reads. The sample holds 35,000 to 50,000 distinct CDR3 sequences; roughly 77% are singletons and the top ten take around 40%. The study co-extracted DNA and RNA from 20-30 mg of unsorted bulk tissue.

Specimen: tumor-adjacent normal liver tissue. The receptor was isolated from a woman aged 25 to 39 with primary liver carcinoma and hepatitis B virus infection. The V and J genes are TRBV11-2 and TRBJ1-1, with D possibly TRBD1 on 5 matching bases. The CDR3 DNA is TGTGCCAGCAGATATACAGGATGGAGGGCTGAAGCTTTTTTC. It is translated as CASRYTGWRAEAFF.